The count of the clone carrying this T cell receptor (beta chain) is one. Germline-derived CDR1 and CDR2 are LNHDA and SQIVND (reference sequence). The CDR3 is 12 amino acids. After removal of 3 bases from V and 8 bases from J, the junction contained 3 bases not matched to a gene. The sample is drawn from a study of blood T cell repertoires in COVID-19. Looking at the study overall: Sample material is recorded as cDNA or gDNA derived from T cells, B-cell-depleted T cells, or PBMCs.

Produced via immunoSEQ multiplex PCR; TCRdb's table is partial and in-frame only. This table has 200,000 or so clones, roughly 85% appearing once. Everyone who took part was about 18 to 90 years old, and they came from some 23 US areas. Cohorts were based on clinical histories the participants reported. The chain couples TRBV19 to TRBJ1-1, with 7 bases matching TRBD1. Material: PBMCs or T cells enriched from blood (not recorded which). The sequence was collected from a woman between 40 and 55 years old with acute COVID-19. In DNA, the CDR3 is TGTGCCAGTAGTATGCTGGGACAGGAAGCTTTCTTT. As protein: CASSMLGQEAFF.